These 5 T cell receptor beta chains were sequenced from one sample in a study of CD8 T cells in Susac syndrome (dated by TCRdb to between 2019 and 2020). The method behind the library was the immunoSEQ multiplex PCR assay. RNA was extracted with the RNeasy kit and roughly 0.45 to 1 ug was reverse transcribed using random hexamers. The raw public data were reprocessed by TCRdb itself: fastp quality trimming at Q25, MiXCR clonotype calling, in-frame beta chains only. Every distinct CDR3 protein forms one entry, paired with its most common genes and DNA. The sample table lists around 70,000 distinct CDR3 sequences, around 95% of them with a count of one. The top ten hold about 0.6% of the sample. The sequencing input was CD8+ T cells from PBMCs. The receptors here all came from a human donor with multiple sclerosis.

The rearrangement links TRBV12-3 or TRBV12-4 to TRBJ1-2; D might be TRBD1 (6 bases). The CDR3 is made up of 14 amino acids. V lost 1 base and J lost 4, with 10 bases in between. The CDR3 protein is CASSLVGQIYGYTF. CDR3 sequence (DNA): TGTGCCAGCAGTTTAGTAGGACAGATCTATGGCTACACCTTC.

The J gene is TRBJ2-5, the V gene TRBV29-1, with 13 bases matching TRBD2. J lost 0 bases, V lost 0 bases, and 4 bases had no gene match. The CDR3 runs 17 residues. Germline V gene lookup returns CDR1 SQVTM and CDR2 ANQGSEA. The CDR3 reads CSVEEGLAGPYQETQYF. The CDR3 DNA is TGCAGCGTTGAAGAGGGACTAGCGGGACCCTACCAAGAGACCCAGTACTTC.

This clonotype has just a few counts. The V and J genes are TRBV19 and TRBJ2-7; 8 bases line up with TRBD1. Germline V lookup: CDR1 LNHDA, CDR2 SQIVND (reference sequence). The length of the CDR3 is 14 residues. The J segment lost 6 bases and the V segment lost 3 bases, leaving 7 bases of the junction unmatched. In DNA form, the CDR3 reads TGTGCCAGTAGTATCAGGACAGGGTCCCGCGAGCAGTACTTC. It is translated as CASSIRTGSREQYF.

This chain uses TRBV15 with TRBJ2-2; 9 nucleotides match TRBD1. The CDR3 sequence is 15 residues long. The V segment lost 5 bases and the J segment 3 bases; nucleotides outside the gene matches: 4. Germline-derived CDR1 and CDR2 are LNHNV and YYDKDF (reference sequence). Written as DNA, the CDR3 is TGTGCCACCAGCCCCCGACAGGGGGACACCGGGGAGCTGTTTTTT. Amino acids: CATSPRQGDTGELFF.

V is TRBV29-1 and J is TRBJ1-1; tentative D call: TRBD1 (6 bases). The CDR3 is 10 residues long. The germline V gene encodes CDR1 SQVTM and CDR2 ANQGSEA. Trimming left V 6 bases short and J 11 bases short, with 13 bases between. The chain's CDR3 is CSVEQGWAFF. CDR3 sequence (DNA): TGCAGCGTCGAACAGGGATGGGCTTTCTTT. Using reference TRBV29-1 and TRBJ1-1 for the parts outside the CDR3, the full variable domain is SAVISQKPSRDICQRGTSLTIQCQVDSQVTMMFWYRQQPGQSLTLIATANQGSEATYESGFVIDKFPISRPNLTFSTLTVSNMSPEDSSIYLCSVEQGWAFFGQGTRLTVV.